This T cell receptor (beta chain) appears in the sequencing data of a study of PD-1 blockade in mismatch repair-deficient tumors. The protocol was immunoSEQ multiplex PCR, while the TCRdb copy is restricted to in-frame clones and leaves out a portion. Seen here are approximately 51,000 clones, over 70% observed once, and the top ten hold roughly 8.1%. Sample: peripheral blood, taken approximately 18 weeks after starting pembrolizumab. The source of this sequence is an adult with mismatch repair-deficient cancer.

This CDR3 reads CAWKSGQGFNQPQHF. CDR3 sequence (DNA): TGTGCCTGGAAGTCGGGACAGGGATTCAATCAGCCCCAGCATTTT. The rearrangement links TRBV30 to TRBJ1-5, with 9 bases that match TRBD1. The germline CDR1 and CDR2 sequences are GTSNPN and SVGIG (reference sequence). The CDR3 is made up of 15 amino acids. V trimming: 4 bases; J trimming: 3 bases; junction bases outside the gene matches: 7.